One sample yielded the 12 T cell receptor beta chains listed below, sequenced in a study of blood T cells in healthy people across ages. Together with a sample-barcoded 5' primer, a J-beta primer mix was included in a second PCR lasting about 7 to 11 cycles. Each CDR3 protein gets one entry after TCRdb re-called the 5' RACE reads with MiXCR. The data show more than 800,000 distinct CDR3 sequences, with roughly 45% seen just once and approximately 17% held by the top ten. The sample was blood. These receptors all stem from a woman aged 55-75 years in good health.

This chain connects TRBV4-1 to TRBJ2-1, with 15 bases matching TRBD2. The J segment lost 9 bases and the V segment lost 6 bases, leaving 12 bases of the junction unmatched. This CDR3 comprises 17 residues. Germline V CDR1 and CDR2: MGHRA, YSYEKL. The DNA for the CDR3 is TGCGCCAGCAGTTTCGGACTAGCGGGAGGGCGAGAGGGTGAGCAGTTCTTC. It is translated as CASSFGLAGGREGEQFF.

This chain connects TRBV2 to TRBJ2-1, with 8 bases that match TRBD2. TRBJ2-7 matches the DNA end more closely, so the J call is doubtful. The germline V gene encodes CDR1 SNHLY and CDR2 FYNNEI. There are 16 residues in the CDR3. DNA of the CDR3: TGTGCCAGCAGTGGCGGTACCCCGGGAGGGTACAATGAGCAGTACTTC. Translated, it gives CASSGGTPGGYNEQYF.

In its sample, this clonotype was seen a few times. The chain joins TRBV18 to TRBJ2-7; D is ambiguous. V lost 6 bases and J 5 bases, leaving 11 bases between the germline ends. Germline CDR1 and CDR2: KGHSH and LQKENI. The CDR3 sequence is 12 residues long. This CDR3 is CASSSRLNEQYF. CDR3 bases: TGTGCCAGCTCGTCCAGACTGAACGAGCAGTACTTC.

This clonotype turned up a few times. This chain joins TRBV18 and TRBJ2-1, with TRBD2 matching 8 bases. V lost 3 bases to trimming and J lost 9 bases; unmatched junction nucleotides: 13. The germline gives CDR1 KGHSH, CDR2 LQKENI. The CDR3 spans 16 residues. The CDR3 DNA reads TGTGCCAGCTCACCCACTCCGGGACTAGTGGGGGGTGAGCAGTTCTTC. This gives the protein CASSPTPGLVGGEQFF.

CDR3 residues: CASSWRMSGNTIYF. CDR3 bases: TGTGCCAGCAGTTGGAGGATGTCTGGAAACACCATATATTTT. The rearrangement joins TRBV28 to TRBJ1-3; D is ambiguous. CDR1 is MDHEN and CDR2 is SYDVKM in the germline V gene. With 4 bases removed from V and 1 base from J, the gap between germline ends came to 8 bases. The CDR3 runs 14 residues. Together with reference TRBV28 and TRBJ1-3, the CDR3 gives the full variable domain: DVKVTQSSRYLVKRTGEKVFLECVQDMDHENMFWYRQDPGLGLRLIYFSYDVKMKEKGDIPEGYSVSREKKERFSLILESASTNQTSMYLCASSWRMSGNTIYFGEGSWLTVV.

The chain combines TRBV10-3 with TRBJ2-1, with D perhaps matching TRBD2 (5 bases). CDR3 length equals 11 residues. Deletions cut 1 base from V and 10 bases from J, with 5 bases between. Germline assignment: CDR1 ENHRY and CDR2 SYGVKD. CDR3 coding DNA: TGTGCCATCAGTGAGTGGGAGGAGCAGTTCTTC. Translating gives CAISEWEEQFF.

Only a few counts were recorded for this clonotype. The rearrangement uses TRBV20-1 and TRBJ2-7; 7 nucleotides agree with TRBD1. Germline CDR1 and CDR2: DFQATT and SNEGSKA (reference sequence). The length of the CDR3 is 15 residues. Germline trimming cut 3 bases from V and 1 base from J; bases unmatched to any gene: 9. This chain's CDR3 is CSASMGTDNSYEQYF. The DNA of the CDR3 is TGCAGTGCTAGTATGGGGACAGATAATTCCTACGAGCAGTACTTC.

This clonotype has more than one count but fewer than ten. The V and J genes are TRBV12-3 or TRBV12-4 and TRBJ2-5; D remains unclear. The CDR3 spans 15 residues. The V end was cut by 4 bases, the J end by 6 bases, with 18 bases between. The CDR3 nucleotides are TGTGCCAGCAGTTCGGGCCCCTACTCACAAAAGACCCAGTACTTC. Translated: CASSSGPYSQKTQYF.

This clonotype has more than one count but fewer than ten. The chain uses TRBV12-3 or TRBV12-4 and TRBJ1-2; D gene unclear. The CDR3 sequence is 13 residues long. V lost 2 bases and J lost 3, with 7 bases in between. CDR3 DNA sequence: TGTGCCAGCAGTTTACGGGTAGACTATGGCTACACCTTC. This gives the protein CASSLRVDYGYTF.

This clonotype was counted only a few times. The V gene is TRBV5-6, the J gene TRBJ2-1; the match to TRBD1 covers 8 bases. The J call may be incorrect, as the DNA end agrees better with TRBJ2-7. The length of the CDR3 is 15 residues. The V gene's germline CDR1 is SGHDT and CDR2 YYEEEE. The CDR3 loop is CASSLAIQGAYEQYF. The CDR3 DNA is TGTGCCAGCAGCTTGGCTATACAGGGGGCCTACGAGCAGTACTTC.

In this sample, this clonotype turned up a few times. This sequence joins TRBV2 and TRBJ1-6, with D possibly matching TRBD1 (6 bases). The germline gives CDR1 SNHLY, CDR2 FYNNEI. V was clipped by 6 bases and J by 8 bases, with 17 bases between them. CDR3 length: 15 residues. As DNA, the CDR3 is TGTGCCAGCAGCCCGACCGGGGGCGAGGATTCACCCCTCCACTTT. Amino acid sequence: CASSPTGGEDSPLHF. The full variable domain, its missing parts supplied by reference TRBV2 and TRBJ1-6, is EPEVTQTPSHQVTQMGQEVILRCVPISNHLYFYWYRQILGQKVEFLVSFYNNEISEKSEIFDDQFSVERPDGSNFTLKIRSTKLEDSAMYFCASSPTGGEDSPLHFGNGTRLTVT.

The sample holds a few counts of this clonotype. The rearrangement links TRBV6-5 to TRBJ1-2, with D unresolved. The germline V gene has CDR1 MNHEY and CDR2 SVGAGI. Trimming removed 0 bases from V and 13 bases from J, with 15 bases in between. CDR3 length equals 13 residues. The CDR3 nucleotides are TGTGCCAGCAGTTACTCCGAAATTGGCGGTCTCACCTTC. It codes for CASSYSEIGGLTF.